This is a list of T cell receptor beta chains from one sample in a study of T cell responses to AZD1222 COVID-19 vaccine. Generated by immunoSEQ multiplex PCR, the TCRdb table keeps only in-frame clones and is missing some. The sample has 110,000 or so clones, around nine tenths seen once. This sample comprised peripheral blood, obtained on day 0 of AZD1222 vaccination. The receptors shown here come from an adult in good health. Each CDR3 is given with its conserved first and last residue. The D gene is left open where the match is weak. A row's size may be missing; if present it is once, few, many or a size class.

abundance	v_gene	d_gene	j_gene	CDR3nt	CDR3aa
once	TRBV7-9	-	TRBJ1-3	TGTGCCAGCAGCCCAGGGGATAGCCCTGGAAACACCATATATTTT	CASSPGDSPGNTIYF
-	TRBV5-1	-	TRBJ2-5	TGCGCCAGCAGCTTGGGGGGGATTGAAGAGACCCAGTACTTC	CASSLGGIEETQYF
-	TRBV7-3	-	TRBJ2-2	TGTGCCAGCAGTTTAGGGCGGGGGCCCGGGGAGCTGTTTTTT	CASSLGRGPGELFF
-	TRBV27	-	TRBJ2-3	TGTGCCAGCAGTGCTTTCACAGATACGCAGTATTTT	CASSAFTDTQYF
-	TRBV15	-	TRBJ2-7	TGTGCCACCAGCAGAGCCCGCCCACAGGGTAACTACGAGCAGTACTTC	CATSRARPQGNYEQYF
-	TRBV7-9	-	TRBJ2-1	TGTGCCAGCAGCTTAAGTGCGATTGTAGGATACAATGAGCAGTTCTTC	CASSLSAIVGYNEQFF
-	TRBV25-1	-	TRBJ1-2	TGTGCCAGCAGTGTATCTAACTATGGCTACACCTTC	CASSVSNYGYTF
-	TRBV5-1	-	TRBJ2-7	TGCGCCAGCAGCCCCGGAGGGGGGACCTACGAGCAGTACTTC	CASSPGGGTYEQYF
once	TRBV5-6	TRBD2	TRBJ2-3	TGTGCCAGCAGCGTACAACTAGCGGGAGGTATAGATACGCAGTATTTT	CASSVQLAGGIDTQYF
-	TRBV5-1	TRBD2	TRBJ2-3	TGCGCCAGCAGCCCGGGACTAGCGGGAGTGCCAGATACGCAGTATTTT	CASSPGLAGVPDTQYF
-	TRBV11-2	TRBD1	TRBJ1-6	TGTGCCAGCAGCTTAGACAGGGGGCCTAATTCACCCCTCCACTTT	CASSLDRGPNSPLHF
-	TRBV5-6	-	TRBJ2-3	TGTGCCAGCACGACATGGGGCACAGATACGCAGTATTTT	CASTTWGTDTQYF
-	TRBV29-1	TRBD2	TRBJ2-3	TGCAGCGGCCAGACTAGCGGGTTTGGAGGTACGCAGTATTTT	CSGQTSGFGGTQYF
-	TRBV6-5	TRBD1	TRBJ2-2	TGTGCCAGCAATCGACAGGGGGCGCGGAGCGGGGAGCTGTTTTTT	CASNRQGARSGELFF
-	TRBV29-1	-	TRBJ2-1	TGCAGCGTTGGGAGGAACAATGAGCAGTTCTTC	CSVGRNNEQFF
once	TRBV7-6	-	TRBJ2-5	TGTGCCAGCAGCGGGCCTCTTTTGGAGACCCAGTACTTC	CASSGPLLETQYF
-	TRBV9	-	TRBJ1-4	TGTGCCAGCAGCGGAGAAGGGGGTAGGTCACTGTTTTTT	CASSGEGGRSLFF
-	TRBV6-5	-	TRBJ2-7	TGTGCCAGCAGTCTAGACGGGGTAAGGTACGAGCAGTACTTC	CASSLDGVRYEQYF
-	TRBV5-3	-	TRBJ2-7	TGTGCCAGAAGCGGGGACTCTCGACTTATTTCCTACGAGCAGTACTTC	CARSGDSRLISYEQYF
-	TRBV14	-	TRBJ1-5	TGTGCCAGCAGCCAAGAAACTAGGGCGGCTAGCAATCAGCCCCAGCATTTT	CASSQETRAASNQPQHF
-	TRBV7-6	TRBD2	TRBJ2-3	TGTGCCAGCAGCTTAGGAGGAACAGCGGGAAATACAGATACGCAGTATTTT	CASSLGGTAGNTDTQYF
-	TRBV5-1	TRBD1	TRBJ1-1	TGCGCCAGCAGGCTTACAGGGGGCACTGAAGCTTTCTTT	CASRLTGGTEAFF
-	TRBV10-3	TRBD2	TRBJ2-5	TGTGCCATCAGTGGTAGCTCGGGGGTAGCGGGAGGGAGAGAGACCCAGTACTTC	CAISGSSGVAGGRETQYF
-	TRBV11-2	TRBD1	TRBJ1-5	TGTGCCAGCAGCCCGAACAGGGGGTCCAGAGAGCCCCAGCATTTT	CASSPNRGSREPQHF
-	TRBV11-3	-	TRBJ1-1	TGTGCCAGCAGCTTATCCGAAAACGGGACAAGGAAAGCTTTCTTT	CASSLSENGTRKAFF
once	TRBV3-1/TRBV3-2	-	TRBJ1-5	TGTGCCAGCAGCCACAGGGGTCTGGGGCCCCAGCATTTT	CASSHRGLGPQHF
-	TRBV9	-	TRBJ1-2	TGTGCCAGCAGCGTAGCTAGTTTAGGCCTCAACGCGGGCTACACCTTC	CASSVASLGLNAGYTF
once	TRBV24-1	TRBD2	TRBJ2-7	TGTGCCACCAGTGATTCAAGCGGGAAGTCCTACGAGCAGTACTTC	CATSDSSGKSYEQYF
-	TRBV11-1	-	TRBJ2-3	TGTGCCAGCAGCTTAGCGCAGCGGACTTCCACAGATACGCAGTATTTT	CASSLAQRTSTDTQYF